This T cell receptor beta chain was obtained from a study of blood T cell repertoires in COVID-19. About the study: Sites across the United States, Italy and Spain contributed samples from acute and convalescent COVID-19.

The J segment lost 5 bases and the V segment lost 5 bases, leaving 8 bases of the junction unmatched. Germline values: CDR1 SNHLY, CDR2 FYNNEI. The CDR3 length is 14 residues. Authors' processing steps: Reference gene primer amplification gave nucleated cell count estimates. Assay: immunoSEQ multiplex PCR; the TCRdb copy retains only in-frame clones and omits some. V and J calls and clone size are as listed in that table; D and trimming were resolved from the DNA. The sample holds approximately 300,000 clones, roughly 89% seen once. The receptor comes from a woman in her 30s with COVID-19, enrolled during active disease. The gene calls are TRBV2 and TRBJ1-2, with 7 nucleotides matching TRBD1. What was sequenced was peripheral blood. The chain's CDR3 is CASSQTGRDYGYTF. The CDR3 DNA reads as TGTGCCAGCAGTCAGACAGGGCGGGATTATGGCTACACCTTC.